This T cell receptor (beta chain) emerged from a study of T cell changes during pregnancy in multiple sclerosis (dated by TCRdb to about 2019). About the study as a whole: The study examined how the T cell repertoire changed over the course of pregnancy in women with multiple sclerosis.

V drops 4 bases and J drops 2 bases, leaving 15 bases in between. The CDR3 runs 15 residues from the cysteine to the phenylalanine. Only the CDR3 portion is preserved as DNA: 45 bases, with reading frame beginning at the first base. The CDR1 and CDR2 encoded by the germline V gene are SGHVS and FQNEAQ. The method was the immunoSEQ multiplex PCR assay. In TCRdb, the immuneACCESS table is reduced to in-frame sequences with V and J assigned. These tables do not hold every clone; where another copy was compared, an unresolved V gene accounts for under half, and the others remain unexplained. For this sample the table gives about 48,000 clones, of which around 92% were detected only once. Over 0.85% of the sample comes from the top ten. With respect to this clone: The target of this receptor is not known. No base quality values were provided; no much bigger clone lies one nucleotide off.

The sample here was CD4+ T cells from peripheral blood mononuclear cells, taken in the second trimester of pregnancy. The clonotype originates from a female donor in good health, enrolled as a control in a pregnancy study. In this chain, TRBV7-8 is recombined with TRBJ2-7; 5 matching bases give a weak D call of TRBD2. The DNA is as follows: TGTGCCAGCAGCTCACGGACGGACTTCACCTACGAGCAGTACTTC. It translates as CASSSRTDFTYEQYF.